Ten or more counts support the clone carrying this T cell receptor beta chain. Its antigen is not identified. The data were taken from a study of T cells in Graves' hyperthyroidism and ophthalmopathy. Overall study results and limits: Separating ophthalmopathy from stable hyperthyroidism was achieved by a 13 V-J model.

This CDR3 contains 14 residues. The junction had 10 bases not matched to a gene; V was cut back by 5 bases and J by 7 bases. Germline V lookup: CDR1 MDHEN, CDR2 SYDVKM. Amplified TCR beta CDR3 regions derived from RNA transcripts. Initially, a first-round RT-PCR of the TCR CDR3 employed the HTBI primer set. TCRdb used MiXCR to reprocess the multiplex PCR reads, holding one entry per CDR3 protein. Altogether approximately 300,000 distinct CDR3 sequences are present, approximately 15% being singletons, with the ten largest covering around 55%. The sequenced sample consisted of blood. The V and J genes are TRBV28 and TRBJ1-2, with TRBD1 matching over 7 bases. The sequence was collected from a woman in her sixties or seventies with Graves' ophthalmopathy. The CDR3 reads CASSTYKTGSGYTF. The DNA of the CDR3 is TGTGCCAGCAGTACTTATAAGACAGGGTCTGGCTACACCTTC.